Listed below are T cell receptor beta chains from one sample, sequenced in a study of Graves' ophthalmopathy and Graves' hyperthyroidism. MiXCR, run by TCRdb on the multiplex PCR reads, gives a single entry per CDR3 protein. This table has 600,000 to 650,000 distinct CDR3 sequences, about a fifth appearing once. Sequencing was carried out using peripheral blood. The source is a woman aged 18-30 years with stable Graves' hyperthyroidism. Some clones in this sample may be carry-over from other donors' samples. Both conserved end residues are part of each CDR3. A D gene is named only where the DNA matches it firmly. Some rows mark clone size as missing; the rest say once, few, many or name a class of expanded clone.

few	TRBJ1-5	TRBV11-2	19	-	CASSPLPSGRAYSNQPQHF	TGTGCCAGCAGCCCGTTACCCTCGGGGAGGGCATATAGCAATCAGCCCCAGCATTTT
-	TRBJ1-6	TRBV12-3/TRBV12-4	14	-	CASTRTEFNSPLHF	TGTGCCAGCACTCGGACCGAGTTCAATTCACCCCTCCACTTT
many	TRBJ1-1	TRBV14	17	-	CASSQDHGFFGGTEAFF	TGTGCCAGCAGCCAAGATCACGGGTTTTTCGGGGGAACTGAAGCTTTCTTT
many	TRBJ1-1	TRBV29-1	13	TRBD1	CSLRGQGGTEAFF	TGCAGTCTCAGGGGACAGGGGGGCACTGAAGCTTTCTTT
many	TRBJ1-3	TRBV5-1	14	-	CASSGGRAGNTIYF	TGCGCCAGCAGCGGTGGAAGGGCTGGAAACACCATATATTTT
many	TRBJ1-6	TRBV6-1	14	-	CASSRAYNNSPLHF	TGTGCCAGCAGCCGGGCCTACAATAATTCACCCCTCCACTTT
few	TRBJ2-7	TRBV20-1	14	-	CSARDRINTNEQYF	TGCAGTGCTAGAGATCGAATCAACACTAACGAGCAGTACTTC
few	TRBJ2-7	TRBV5-1	14	-	CASSSSGLGGEQYF	TGCGCCAGCAGCTCCTCCGGCCTGGGAGGCGAGCAGTACTTC
many	TRBJ1-2	TRBV5-1	12	-	CASTQGNYGYTF	TGCGCCAGCACCCAGGGGAACTATGGCTACACCTTC
-	TRBJ1-1	TRBV6-2/TRBV6-3	19	TRBD1	CASSRTFRDSLIINTEAFF	TGTGCCAGCAGTCGCACCTTCCGGGACAGCCTAATTATTAACACTGAAGCTTTCTTT
few	TRBJ1-1	TRBV12-3/TRBV12-4	15	-	CASSFEAQTNTEAFF	TGTGCCAGCAGTTTCGAGGCACAGACGAACACTGAAGCTTTCTTT
many	TRBJ1-6	TRBV10-3	14	-	CAISGTGGNSPLHF	TGTGCCATCAGTGGGACGGGGGGAAATTCACCCCTCCACTTT
many	TRBJ2-7	TRBV20-1	13	-	CSASLGLPYEQYF	TGCAGTGCTAGTTTAGGGCTACCCTACGAGCAGTACTTC
-	TRBJ1-5	TRBV30	16	-	CAWSVMGSYSNQPQHF	TGTGCCTGGAGTGTAATGGGTTCCTATAGCAATCAGCCCCAGCATTTT
many	TRBJ1-1	TRBV29-1	11	-	CSVLRGTEAFF	TGCAGCGTTCTGAGGGGTACTGAAGCTTTCTTT
few	TRBJ2-5	TRBV29-1	15	-	CSVEVLLQGGETQYF	TGCAGCGTTGAAGTGTTATTGCAGGGGGGAGAGACCCAGTACTTC
many	TRBJ1-2	TRBV12-5	16	-	CASGLVVDRSNYGYTF	TGTGCTAGTGGTTTGGTGGTGGACAGATCAAACTATGGCTACACCTTC
many	TRBJ1-5	TRBV20-1	15	-	CSASTGSDLNQPQHF	TGCAGTGCTAGTACAGGGTCGGACCTCAATCAGCCCCAGCATTTT
many	TRBJ1-1	TRBV20-1	15	TRBD1	CSASGRGHGLTEAFF	TGCAGTGCTAGCGGCAGGGGGCATGGATTGACTGAAGCTTTCTTT
many	TRBJ2-7	TRBV6-1	18	-	CASSEAPGGTDVTYEQYF	TGTGCCAGCAGTGAAGCCCCTGGAGGGACAGACGTTACCTACGAGCAGTACTTC
many	TRBJ1-1	TRBV20-1	14	TRBD1	CSATLQGARTEAFF	TGCAGTGCTACCTTACAGGGGGCTAGGACTGAAGCTTTCTTT